These T cell receptor beta chains were read from a single sample in a study of blood T cell repertoires in COVID-19. Assay used: immunoSEQ multiplex PCR; TCRdb lists only in-frame clones, some missing. The top ten hold 1.2% of the sample, which has about 60,000 clones, 80% to 90% seen once. The sample consisted of peripheral blood. The receptors here all came from a middle-aged man with acute or convalescent COVID-19. Both conserved end residues are part of each CDR3. D genes are given only for firm matches. The size of a clone is reported for some rows only, either as once, few or many, or as a class for expanded clones.

v_gene: TRBV5-1; d_gene: .; j_gene: TRBJ2-1; abundance: .; CDR3aa: CASSPRRVTYNEQFF; CDR3nt: TGCGCCAGCAGCCCGCGGCGGGTAACCTACAATGAGCAGTTCTTC
v_gene: TRBV5-1; d_gene: .; j_gene: TRBJ1-1; abundance: .; CDR3aa: CASSPGGGNTEAFF; CDR3nt: TGCGCCAGCAGCCCGGGCGGAGGGAACACTGAAGCTTTCTTT
v_gene: TRBV5-1; d_gene: .; j_gene: TRBJ1-2; abundance: .; CDR3aa: CASSGEDYSWDGYTF; CDR3nt: TGCGCCAGCAGCGGAGAGGATTACTCATGGGATGGCTACACCTTC
v_gene: TRBV10-2; d_gene: TRBD1; j_gene: TRBJ1-5; abundance: .; CDR3aa: CASGTELQPQHF; CDR3nt: TGCGCCAGTGGGACAGAGCTTCAGCCCCAGCATTTT
v_gene: TRBV10-2; d_gene: TRBD1; j_gene: TRBJ1-1; abundance: .; CDR3aa: CASSDRQGLNTEAFF; CDR3nt: TGCGCCAGCAGTGACCGACAGGGTCTGAACACTGAAGCTTTCTTT
v_gene: TRBV10-3; d_gene: .; j_gene: TRBJ1-3; abundance: .; CDR3aa: CAISEAGTGNTIYF; CDR3nt: TGTGCCATCAGTGAGGCCGGTACTGGAAACACCATATATTTT
v_gene: TRBV24-1; d_gene: .; j_gene: TRBJ2-1; abundance: .; CDR3aa: CATSDTGLKNEQFF; CDR3nt: TGTGCCACCAGTGATACAGGGCTTAAGAATGAGCAGTTCTTC
v_gene: TRBV4-2; d_gene: TRBD1; j_gene: TRBJ1-1; abundance: once; CDR3aa: CASSLQGGYTEAFF; CDR3nt: TGTGCCAGCAGCCTCCAGGGGGGATACACTGAAGCTTTCTTT
v_gene: TRBV28; d_gene: .; j_gene: TRBJ1-4; abundance: .; CDR3aa: CASSLTGGVGKKLFF; CDR3nt: TGTGCCAGCAGTCTAACTGGGGGGGTTGGCAAAAAACTGTTTTTT
v_gene: TRBV6-2/TRBV6-3; d_gene: .; j_gene: TRBJ1-1; abundance: few; CDR3aa: CASSYVGGRSEAFF; CDR3nt: TGTGCCAGCAGTTACGTTGGGGGGAGATCTGAAGCTTTCTTT
v_gene: TRBV6-5; d_gene: .; j_gene: TRBJ1-1; abundance: .; CDR3aa: CASTRASGAQTEAFF; CDR3nt: TGTGCCAGCACCCGGGCGTCAGGGGCGCAAACTGAAGCTTTCTTT
v_gene: TRBV6-5; d_gene: .; j_gene: TRBJ1-2; abundance: .; CDR3aa: CASIGRVGYTF; CDR3nt: TGTGCCAGCATTGGGAGGGTTGGCTACACCTTC
v_gene: TRBV2; d_gene: TRBD2; j_gene: TRBJ2-3; abundance: .; CDR3aa: CASSAGLADTDTQYF; CDR3nt: TGTGCCAGCAGTGCGGGACTAGCAGACACAGATACGCAGTATTTT
v_gene: TRBV28; d_gene: .; j_gene: TRBJ1-3; abundance: .; CDR3aa: CASSRQAGMGISGNTIYF; CDR3nt: TGTGCCAGCAGCCGTCAGGCGGGGATGGGGATCTCTGGAAACACCATATATTTT
v_gene: TRBV7-3; d_gene: .; j_gene: TRBJ2-1; abundance: .; CDR3aa: CASSLFGRGSPGEQFF; CDR3nt: TGTGCCAGCAGCTTATTTGGGCGGGGTTCTCCCGGGGAGCAGTTCTTC
v_gene: TRBV12-5; d_gene: .; j_gene: TRBJ1-1; abundance: .; CDR3aa: CASGHDRNTEAFF; CDR3nt: TGTGCTAGTGGCCATGACAGGAACACTGAAGCTTTCTTT
v_gene: TRBV6-2/TRBV6-3; d_gene: TRBD2; j_gene: TRBJ2-1; abundance: .; CDR3aa: CASSSGGEQFF; CDR3nt: TGTGCCAGCAGTAGCGGGGGTGAGCAGTTCTTC
v_gene: TRBV7-9; d_gene: .; j_gene: TRBJ1-1; abundance: few; CDR3aa: CASSLAAGTEAFF; CDR3nt: TGTGCCAGCAGCTTAGCGGCAGGGACTGAAGCTTTCTTT
v_gene: TRBV16; d_gene: .; j_gene: TRBJ1-5; abundance: .; CDR3aa: CASSQWSEDQPQHF; CDR3nt: TGTGCCAGCAGCCAATGGTCGGAGGATCAGCCCCAGCATTTT
v_gene: TRBV15; d_gene: .; j_gene: TRBJ2-1; abundance: .; CDR3aa: CATSPRGAPYNEQFF; CDR3nt: TGTGCCACCAGCCCCCGGGGGGCCCCCTACAATGAGCAGTTCTTC
v_gene: TRBV7-6; d_gene: .; j_gene: TRBJ2-2; abundance: .; CDR3aa: CASSLGSGGASAGELFF; CDR3nt: TGTGCCAGCAGCTTAGGAAGTGGGGGGGCCTCCGCCGGGGAGCTGTTTTTT
v_gene: TRBV19; d_gene: TRBD1; j_gene: TRBJ1-5; abundance: .; CDR3aa: CASSFDRVAQPQHF; CDR3nt: TGTGCCAGTAGTTTCGACAGGGTGGCTCAGCCCCAGCATTTT
v_gene: TRBV28; d_gene: TRBD1; j_gene: TRBJ2-7; abundance: .; CDR3aa: CASSSRDRRSYEQYF; CDR3nt: TGTGCCAGCAGTTCCCGGGACAGAAGATCCTACGAGCAGTACTTC
v_gene: TRBV27; d_gene: TRBD2; j_gene: TRBJ2-5; abundance: .; CDR3aa: CASSSYSGVGETQYF; CDR3nt: TGTGCCAGCAGTTCGTATAGCGGGGTTGGCGAGACCCAGTACTTC
v_gene: TRBV24-1; d_gene: TRBD1; j_gene: TRBJ2-2; abundance: .; CDR3aa: CAISPGQVTGELFF; CDR3nt: TGTGCCATCTCTCCTGGACAGGTCACCGGGGAGCTGTTTTTT
v_gene: TRBV5-1; d_gene: .; j_gene: TRBJ2-5; abundance: .; CDR3aa: CASSLAGLGTQYF; CDR3nt: TGCGCCAGCAGCTTGGCAGGGCTGGGGACCCAGTACTTC
v_gene: TRBV5-1; d_gene: TRBD2; j_gene: TRBJ2-3; abundance: .; CDR3aa: CASSLEGGGSTDTQYF; CDR3nt: TGCGCCAGCAGCTTGGAAGGCGGGGGTTCGACAGATACGCAGTATTTT
v_gene: TRBV7-3; d_gene: TRBD2; j_gene: TRBJ2-1; abundance: .; CDR3aa: CASSTSGGGYNEQFF; CDR3nt: TGTGCCAGCAGCACTAGCGGGGGAGGTTACAATGAGCAGTTCTTC
v_gene: TRBV2; d_gene: .; j_gene: TRBJ1-3; abundance: .; CDR3aa: CASSGRLRPGNTIYF; CDR3nt: TGTGCCAGCAGTGGTCGTTTGAGGCCCGGAAACACCATATATTTT
v_gene: TRBV19; d_gene: .; j_gene: TRBJ1-5; abundance: few; CDR3aa: CASSILTGKGSGQPQHF; CDR3nt: TGTGCCAGTAGTATCCTAACAGGGAAAGGGTCAGGTCAGCCCCAGCATTTT
v_gene: TRBV5-6; d_gene: .; j_gene: TRBJ2-7; abundance: .; CDR3aa: CASSPGGRGYEQYF; CDR3nt: TGTGCCAGCAGCCCGGGGGGCAGGGGCTACGAGCAGTACTTC
v_gene: TRBV9; d_gene: .; j_gene: TRBJ2-3; abundance: .; CDR3aa: CASSAQRPRTSTDTQYF; CDR3nt: TGTGCCAGCAGCGCGCAGAGACCCAGGACAAGCACAGATACGCAGTATTTT